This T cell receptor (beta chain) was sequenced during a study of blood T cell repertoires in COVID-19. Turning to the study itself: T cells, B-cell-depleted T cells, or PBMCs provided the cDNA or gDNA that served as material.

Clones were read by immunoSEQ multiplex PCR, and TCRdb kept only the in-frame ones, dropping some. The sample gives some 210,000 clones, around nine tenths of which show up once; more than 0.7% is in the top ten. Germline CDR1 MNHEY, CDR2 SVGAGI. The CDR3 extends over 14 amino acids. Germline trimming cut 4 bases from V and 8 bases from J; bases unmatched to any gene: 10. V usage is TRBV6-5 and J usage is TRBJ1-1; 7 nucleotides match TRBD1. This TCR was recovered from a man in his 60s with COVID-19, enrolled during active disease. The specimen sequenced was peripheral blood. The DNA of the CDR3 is TGTGCCAGCAGTTCTCCGACAGGGACTCTAGAAGCTTTCTTT. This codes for CASSSPTGTLEAFF.